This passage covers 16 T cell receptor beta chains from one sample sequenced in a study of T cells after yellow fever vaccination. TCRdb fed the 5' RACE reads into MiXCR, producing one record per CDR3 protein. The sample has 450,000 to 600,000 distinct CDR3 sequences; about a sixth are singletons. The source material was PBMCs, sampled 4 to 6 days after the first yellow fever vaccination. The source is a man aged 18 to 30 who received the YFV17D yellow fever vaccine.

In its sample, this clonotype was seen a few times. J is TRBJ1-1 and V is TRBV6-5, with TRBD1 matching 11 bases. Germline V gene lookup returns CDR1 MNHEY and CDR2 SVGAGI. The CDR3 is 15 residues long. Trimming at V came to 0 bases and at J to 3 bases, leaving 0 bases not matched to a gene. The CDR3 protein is CASSYSGQGDTEAFF. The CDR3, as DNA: TGTGCCAGCAGTTACTCGGGACAGGGGGACACTGAAGCTTTCTTT.

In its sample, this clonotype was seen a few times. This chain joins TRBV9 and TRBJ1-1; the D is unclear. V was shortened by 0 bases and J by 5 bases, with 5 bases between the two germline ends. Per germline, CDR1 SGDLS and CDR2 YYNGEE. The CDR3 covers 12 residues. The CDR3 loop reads CASSVGETEAFF. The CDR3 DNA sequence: TGTGCCAGCAGCGTAGGTGAAACTGAAGCTTTCTTT.

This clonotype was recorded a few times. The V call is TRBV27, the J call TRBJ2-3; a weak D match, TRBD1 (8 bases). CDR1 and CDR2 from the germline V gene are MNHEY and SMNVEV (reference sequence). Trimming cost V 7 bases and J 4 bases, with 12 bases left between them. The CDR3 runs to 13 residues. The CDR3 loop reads CASKTGGADTQYF. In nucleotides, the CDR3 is TGTGCCAGCAAAACAGGGGGGGCAGATACGCAGTATTTT.

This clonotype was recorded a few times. CDR3 coding DNA: TGCGCCAGCAGCTGGGGGGAGAGGGGAGCAGATACGCAGTATTTT. Translated: CASSWGERGADTQYF. J is TRBJ2-3 and V is TRBV5-1; possible D gene TRBD2, 6 bases. The CDR3 covers 15 residues. Germline-derived CDR1 and CDR2 are SGHRS and YFSETQ. Trimming removed 3 bases from V and 4 bases from J, with 15 bases in between.

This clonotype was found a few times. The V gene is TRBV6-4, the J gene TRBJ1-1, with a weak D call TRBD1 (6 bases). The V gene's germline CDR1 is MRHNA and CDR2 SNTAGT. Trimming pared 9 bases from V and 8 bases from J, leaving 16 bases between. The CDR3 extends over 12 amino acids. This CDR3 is CASPLYREEAFF. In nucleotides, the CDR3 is TGTGCCAGTCCTCTGTACAGGGAGGAAGCTTTCTTT.

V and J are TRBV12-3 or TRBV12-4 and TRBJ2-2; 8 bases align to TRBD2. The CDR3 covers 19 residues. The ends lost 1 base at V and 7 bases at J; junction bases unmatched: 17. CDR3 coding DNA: TGTGCCAGCAGTTTAGTCCCCTGGGTCAGCGGGGGAAGGGGCGGGGAGCTGTTTTTT. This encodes CASSLVPWVSGGRGGELFF.

The CDR3 here is CSARVAGYSNQPQHF. In nucleotides, the CDR3 is TGCAGTGCTAGAGTAGCGGGATATAGCAATCAGCCCCAGCATTTT. The chain uses TRBV20-1 and TRBJ1-5; D ambiguous. This CDR3 region has 15 residues. The germline V gene has CDR1 DFQATT and CDR2 SNEGSKA (reference sequence). V lost 1 base, J lost 0 bases, and 10 bases lay in between.

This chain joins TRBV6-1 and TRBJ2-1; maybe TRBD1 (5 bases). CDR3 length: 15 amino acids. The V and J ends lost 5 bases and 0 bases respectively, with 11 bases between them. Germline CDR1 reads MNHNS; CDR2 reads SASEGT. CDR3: CASSPGQNSYNEQFF. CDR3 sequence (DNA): TGTGCCAGCAGTCCAGGACAAAACTCCTACAATGAGCAGTTCTTC.

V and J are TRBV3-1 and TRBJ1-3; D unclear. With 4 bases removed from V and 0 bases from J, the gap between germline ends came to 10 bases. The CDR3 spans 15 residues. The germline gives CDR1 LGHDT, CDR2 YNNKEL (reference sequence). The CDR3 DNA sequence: TGTGCCAGCAGCCCGTTGGAGGTCTCTGGAAACACCATATATTTT. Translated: CASSPLEVSGNTIYF.

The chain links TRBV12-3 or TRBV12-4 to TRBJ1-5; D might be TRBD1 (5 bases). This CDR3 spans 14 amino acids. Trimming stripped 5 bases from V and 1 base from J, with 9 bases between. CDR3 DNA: TGTGCCAGCAGTCCCCGGGACAGCAATCAGCCCCAGCATTTT. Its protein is CASSPRDSNQPQHF.

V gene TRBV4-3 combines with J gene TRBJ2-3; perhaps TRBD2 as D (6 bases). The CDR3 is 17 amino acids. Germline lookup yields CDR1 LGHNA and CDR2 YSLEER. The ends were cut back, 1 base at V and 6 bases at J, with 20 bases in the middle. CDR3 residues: CASSQVLGLPGPDTQYF. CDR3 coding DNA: TGCGCCAGCAGCCAAGTCCTGGGACTCCCCGGCCCCGATACGCAGTATTTT.

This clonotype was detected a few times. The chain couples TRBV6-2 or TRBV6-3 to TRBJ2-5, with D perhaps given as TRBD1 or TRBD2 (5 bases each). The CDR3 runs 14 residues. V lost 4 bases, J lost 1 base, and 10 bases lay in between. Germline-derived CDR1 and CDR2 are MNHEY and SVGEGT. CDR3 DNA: TGTGCCAGCAGTTCTCGGGGCCCCCAAGAGACCCAGTACTTC. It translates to CASSSRGPQETQYF.

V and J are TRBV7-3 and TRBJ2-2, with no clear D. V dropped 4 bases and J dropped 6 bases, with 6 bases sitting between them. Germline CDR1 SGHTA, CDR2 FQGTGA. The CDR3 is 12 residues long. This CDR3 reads CASSSNPGELFF. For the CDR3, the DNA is TGTGCCAGCAGCTCTAATCCCGGGGAGCTGTTTTTT.

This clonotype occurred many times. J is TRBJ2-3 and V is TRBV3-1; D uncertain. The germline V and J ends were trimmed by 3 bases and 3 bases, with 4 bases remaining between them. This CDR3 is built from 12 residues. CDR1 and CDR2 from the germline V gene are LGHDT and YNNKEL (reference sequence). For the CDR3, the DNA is TGTGCCAGCAGCCAGGCAACAGATACGCAGTATTTT. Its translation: CASSQATDTQYF.

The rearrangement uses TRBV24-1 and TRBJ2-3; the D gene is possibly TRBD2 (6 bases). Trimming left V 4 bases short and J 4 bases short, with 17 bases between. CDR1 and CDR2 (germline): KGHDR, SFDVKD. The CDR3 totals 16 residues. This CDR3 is CATSEMGRLSPDTQYF. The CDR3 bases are TGTGCCACCAGTGAGATGGGGAGGTTGAGCCCAGATACGCAGTATTTT.

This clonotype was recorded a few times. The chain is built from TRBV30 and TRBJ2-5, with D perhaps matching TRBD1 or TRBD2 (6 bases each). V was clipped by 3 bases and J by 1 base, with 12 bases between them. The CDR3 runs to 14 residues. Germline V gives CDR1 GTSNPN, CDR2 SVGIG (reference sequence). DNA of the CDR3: TGTGCCTGGAGGAAGTCGGGGGCCCAAGAGACCCAGTACTTC. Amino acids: CAWRKSGAQETQYF.